A single sample is the source of the 30 T cell receptor beta chains below, sequenced in a study of metastatic and nonmetastatic thyroid tumors. With MiXCR, TCRdb reprocessed the PCR reads. The sample yields tens of thousands of clones, about 4% seen once. Thyroid surgery took place with no prior treatment in any patient. Sequenced sample: blood. These receptors were collected from a female donor with papillary thyroid cancer or a benign thyroid nodule (not recorded which). Some clones in this sample may be carry-over from other donors' samples.

In this sample, this clone turned up many times. The chain recombines TRBV20-1 with TRBJ2-5; D is ambiguous. The CDR3 covers 13 residues. The V end was cut by 0 bases, the J end by 4 bases, with 9 bases between. Germline values: CDR1 DFQATT, CDR2 SNEGSKA (reference sequence). The CDR3 sequence: CSARDGGPETQYF. CDR3 DNA: TGCAGTGCTAGAGATGGTGGACCAGAGACCCAGTACTTC.

This clone was seen repeatedly, ten times or more. The chain joins TRBV28 to TRBJ1-1, with D perhaps matching TRBD1 (5 bases). Germline loops: CDR1 MDHEN, CDR2 SYDVKM. With 9 bases removed from V and 5 bases from J, the gap between germline ends came to 19 bases. This CDR3 has 14 amino acids. The DNA of the CDR3 is TGTGCCAGTCTTCCGGGACCCCGAAGGACTGAAGCTTTCTTT. It specifies CASLPGPRRTEAFF. Looking up the rest from reference TRBV28 and TRBJ1-1 gives the full variable domain: DVKVTQSSRYLVKRTGEKVFLECVQDMDHENMFWYRQDPGLGLRLIYFSYDVKMKEKGDIPEGYSVSREKKERFSLILESASTNQTSMYLCASLPGPRRTEAFFGQGTRLTVV.

As concerns this clone: A read error is possible here, since a much larger clone lies one base away. This sample also contains other DNA sequences that code for the same CDR3. The chain couples TRBV18 to TRBJ2-2, with D possibly TRBD1 on 5 matching bases. Looked up from germline, CDR1 is KGHSH and CDR2 is LQKENI. The CDR3 length is 16 residues. Trimming took 4 bases from V and 5 from J, leaving 17 bases between them. For the CDR3, the DNA is TGTGCCAGCTCACGCGGACACACGCTGGGAACCGGGGAGCTGTTTTTT. This codes for CASSRGHTLGTGELFF. The entire variable domain, with the rest obtained from reference TRBV18 and TRBJ2-2, is as follows: NAGVMQNPRHLVRRRGQEARLRCSPMKGHSHVYWYRQLPEEGLKFMVYLQKENIIDESGMPKERFSAEFPKEGPSILRIQQVVRGDSAAYFCASSRGHTLGTGELFFGEGSRLTVL.

There are a few counts of this clone. The J gene is TRBJ1-2, the V gene TRBV6-1; D not resolved. CDR3 length: 12 residues. The V gene lost 7 bases and the J gene lost 5 bases, with 11 bases spanning the gap. Germline V lookup: CDR1 MNHNS, CDR2 SASEGT. The CDR3 DNA reads as TGTGCCAGCACCGAAAAGGGTTATGGCTACACCTTC. Its protein product is CASTEKGYGYTF.

This clone has ten or more counts. The CDR3 region is CASSPLSGIGLNTEAFF. In nucleotides, the CDR3 is TGTGCCAGCAGCCCCCTTTCAGGGATTGGGCTTAACACTGAAGCTTTCTTT. The gene calls are TRBV9 and TRBJ1-1; possibly TRBD1 for D (5 bases). V was pared by 4 bases and J by 2 bases, with 21 bases between. The germline gives CDR1 SGDLS, CDR2 YYNGEE. The length of the CDR3 is 17 residues. The full variable domain, completed using reference TRBV9 and TRBJ1-1, is DSGVTQTPKHLITATGQRVTLRCSPRSGDLSVYWYQQSLDQGLQFLIQYYNGEERAKGNILERFSAQQFPDLHSELNLSSLELGDSALYFCASSPLSGIGLNTEAFFGQGTRLTVV.

This clone was observed at least ten times. The chain uses TRBV7-9 and TRBJ1-5; no clear D. Germline CDR1 is SEHNR and CDR2 is FQNEAQ (reference sequence). Trimming shortened V by 3 bases and J by 7 bases, and 13 bases separated the two germline ends. CDR3 size: 14 residues. The CDR3 here is CASSLGGFGQPQHF. CDR3 DNA: TGTGCCAGCAGCTTGGGCGGGTTCGGGCAGCCCCAGCATTTT.

This clone occurred many times. The rearrangement uses TRBV24-1 and TRBJ2-5; TRBD1 aligns across 8 bases. Trimming took 7 bases from V and 5 from J; bases not matched to a gene: 11. CDR3 size: 15 residues. Germline assignment: CDR1 KGHDR and CDR2 SFDVKD. This CDR3 is CATSTAQGASETQYF. The CDR3 nucleotides are TGTGCCACCAGCACAGCCCAGGGGGCCTCGGAGACCCAGTACTTC.

This clone rates as medium-sized (0.01 to 0.1%). The genes are TRBV27 and TRBJ2-7; perhaps TRBD1 as D (6 bases). Looked up from germline, CDR1 is MNHEY and CDR2 is SMNVEV (reference sequence). Trimming took 10 bases from V and 0 from J, leaving 16 bases between them. There are 14 residues in the CDR3. CDR3 DNA: TGTGCCACAAGGTGGGGGCCAGGCTCCTACGAGCAGTACTTC. Its protein is CATRWGPGSYEQYF.

The chain carries TRBV6-2 or TRBV6-3 and TRBJ2-7, with 7 bases aligning to TRBD2. This CDR3 contains 12 residues. V lost 6 bases and J lost 3; bases outside the gene matches: 2. Germline loops: CDR1 MNHEY, CDR2 SVGEGT. Here the CDR3 DNA reads TGTGCCAGCAGCGCTAGCGGCTACGAGCAGTACTTC. Amino acids: CASSASGYEQYF.

This clone was seen a few times. J is TRBJ2-2 and V is TRBV6-4; 11 bases are shared with TRBD2. With 8 bases clipped from V and 3 bases from J, the junction kept 17 bases outside the gene matches. CDR1 is MRHNA and CDR2 is SNTAGT in the germline V gene. This CDR3 region has 19 residues. CDR3 nucleotide sequence: TGTGCCAGCGGAAACCCCGGGACTAGCGGAACTCTGGACACCGGGGAGCTGTTTTTT. Translation gives CASGNPGTSGTLDTGELFF.

This clone was recorded a few times. The chain joins TRBV2 to TRBJ1-3; no clear D. This CDR3 is built from 12 residues. The germline CDR1 and CDR2 sequences are SNHLY and FYNNEI. Trimming stripped 8 bases from V and 2 bases from J, with 7 bases between. CDR3 nucleotides: TGTGCCAGCGACGGGCCTGGAAACACCATATATTTT. Translation: CASDGPGNTIYF.

This clone has a count of ten or more. The chain carries TRBV30 and TRBJ2-1; a possible D gene is TRBD2 (6 bases). Germline V gene lookup returns CDR1 GTSNPN and CDR2 SVGIG (reference sequence). Trimming left V 5 bases short and J 9 bases short, with 14 bases between. The CDR3 loop spans 12 amino acids. CDR3 amino acids: CAWGGWDFEQFF. CDR3 in DNA: TGTGCCTGGGGGGGATGGGACTTTGAGCAGTTCTTC. Full variable domain (rest looked up from reference TRBV30 and TRBJ2-1): SQTIHQWPATLVQPVGSPLSLECTVEGTSNPNLYWYRQAAGRGLQLLFYSVGIGQISSEVPQNLSASRPQDRQFILSSKKLLLSDSGFYLCAWGGWDFEQFFGPGTRLTVL.

The sample holds many counts of this clone. This chain links TRBV7-9 with TRBJ2-1, with 8 nucleotides matching TRBD2. The V and J ends lost 5 bases and 4 bases, in that order; junction bases with no gene match: 10. CDR3 length: 16 residues. The germline CDR1 and CDR2 sequences are SEHNR and FQNEAQ (reference sequence). The CDR3 region is CASSRLLAGRYNEQFF. CDR3 DNA sequence: TGTGCCAGCAGCCGACTTCTAGCGGGTCGTTACAATGAGCAGTTCTTC.

The sample holds a few counts of this clone. The V call is TRBV7-3, the J call TRBJ1-4, with 9 bases aligning to TRBD1. J was trimmed by 5 bases and V by 5 bases; bases with no gene match: 6. The CDR3 totals 15 residues. The germline V gene encodes CDR1 SGHTA and CDR2 FQGTGA. The CDR3 sequence is CASSQTGQGNEKLFF. Written as DNA, the CDR3 is TGTGCCAGCAGCCAGACGGGACAGGGAAATGAAAAACTGTTTTTT.

This clone was counted at least ten times. The chain couples TRBV2 to TRBJ1-5, with TRBD1 as a possible D gene (6 bases). Germline CDR1 is SNHLY and CDR2 is FYNNEI. The CDR3 is 14 residues long. V was cut by 3 bases and J by 3 bases, with 9 bases left in between. The CDR3 DNA sequence: TGTGCCAGCAGTGATTGGACAGCCAATCAGCCCCAGCATTTT. This sequence encodes CASSDWTANQPQHF.

This chain connects TRBV11-2 to TRBJ2-2, with D unclear. Trimming stripped 3 bases from V and 5 bases from J, with 10 bases between. Germline V gives CDR1 SGHAT, CDR2 FQNNGV. The CDR3 length is 14 residues. In nucleotides, the CDR3 is TGTGCCAGCAGCTTGCAACTTAAGACCGGGGAGCTGTTTTTT. This codes for CASSLQLKTGELFF.

The V call is TRBV20-1, the J call TRBJ1-3; D perhaps matches TRBD1 (5 bases). The CDR3 is made up of 12 amino acids. Trimming took off 7 bases at V and 4 bases at J, with 11 bases between the two ends. From germline, CDR1 is DFQATT and CDR2 SNEGSKA (reference sequence). Here the CDR3 reads CSGEGLGNTIYF. CDR3 coding DNA: TGCAGTGGTGAGGGGCTCGGAAACACCATATATTTT.

The V gene is TRBV19, the J gene TRBJ2-5, with 10 bases matching TRBD1. This CDR3 has 16 amino acids. Per germline, CDR1 LNHDA and CDR2 SQIVND (reference sequence). Trimming cost V 2 bases and J 4 bases; bases outside gene matches: 7. The CDR3 spells CASSIIAGQGTETQYF. Here the CDR3 DNA reads TGTGCCAGTAGTATAATAGCGGGACAGGGGACAGAGACCCAGTACTTC.

There are a few counts of this clone. The V gene is TRBV28, the J gene TRBJ1-1; TRBD1 might be the D (5 bases). From germline, CDR1 is MDHEN and CDR2 SYDVKM. V was clipped by 10 bases and J by 4 bases, with 16 bases between them. CDR3 length: 13 residues. CDR3 residues: CATVLAGGTEAFF. CDR3 in DNA: TGTGCCACCGTACTCGCGGGGGGCACTGAAGCTTTCTTT. Supplemented by reference TRBV28 and TRBJ1-1, the full variable domain reads DVKVTQSSRYLVKRTGEKVFLECVQDMDHENMFWYRQDPGLGLRLIYFSYDVKMKEKGDIPEGYSVSREKKERFSLILESASTNQTSMYLCATVLAGGTEAFFGQGTRLTVV.

In its sample, this clone was seen a few times. The chain couples TRBV6-1 to TRBJ2-7; D is ambiguous. This CDR3 is built from 14 residues. The V end was cut by 5 bases, the J end by 3 bases, with 14 bases between. CDR1 is MNHNS and CDR2 is SASEGT in the germline V gene. The CDR3: CASSPNDQYYEQYF. In DNA form, the CDR3 reads TGTGCCAGCAGTCCAAACGATCAATACTACGAGCAGTACTTC.

Written as DNA, the CDR3 is TGCGCCAGCAGTGACAGGGACACCGGGGAGCTGTTTTTT. It translates to CASSDRDTGELFF. The chain carries TRBV10-2 and TRBJ2-2; a possible D gene is TRBD1 (5 bases). The germline V and J ends were trimmed by 3 bases and 3 bases, with 5 bases remaining between them. This CDR3 has 13 amino acids. Germline V gene sequence: CDR1 WSHSY, CDR2 SAAADI.

The chain couples TRBV12-3 or TRBV12-4 to TRBJ1-2, with 7 bases lining up with TRBD1. This CDR3 has 11 residues. V lost 6 bases and J lost 12; bases outside the gene matches: 7. CDR3: CASSSDRANTF. CDR3 DNA sequence: TGTGCCAGCAGCTCTGACAGGGCCAACACCTTC.

In this sample, this clone turned up many times. The chain combines TRBV5-1 with TRBJ2-1; TRBD2 aligns across 8 bases. Germline CDR1 and CDR2: SGHRS and YFSETQ. CDR3 length: 16 residues. V lost 2 bases, J lost 7 bases, and 11 bases stayed unmatched. CDR3 sequence reads: CASSFIRGTSINEQFF. CDR3 nucleotide sequence: TGCGCCAGCAGCTTTATCCGCGGGACTAGTATTAATGAGCAGTTCTTC.

Many counts were recorded for this clone. The genes are TRBV5-4 and TRBJ1-5, with TRBD1 matching 7 bases. The junction had 8 bases not matched to a gene; V was cut back by 8 bases and J by 3 bases. The length of the CDR3 is 14 residues. Germline CDR1 reads SGHNT; CDR2 reads YYREEE (reference sequence). The CDR3: CASGTVLHNQPQHF. CDR3 nucleotide sequence: TGTGCCAGTGGGACAGTACTCCACAATCAGCCCCAGCATTTT. The complete variable domain, with remaining parts taken from reference TRBV5-4 and TRBJ1-5, reads ETGVTQSPTHLIKTRGQQVTLRCSSQSGHNTVSWYQQALGQGPQFIFQYYREEENGRGNFPPRFSGLQFPNYSSELNVNALELDDSALYLCASGTVLHNQPQHFGDGTRLSIL.

By share, this clone ranks as medium-sized. The chain employs TRBV28 and TRBJ1-2; D perhaps matches TRBD1 (5 bases). Trimming shortened V by 3 bases and J by 3 bases, and 8 bases separated the two germline ends. This CDR3 has 13 amino acids. Germline V gives CDR1 MDHEN, CDR2 SYDVKM. DNA for the CDR3: TGTGCCAGCAGTTTCAGGGATTACTATGGCTACACCTTC. Translating gives CASSFRDYYGYTF.

The chain uses TRBV28 and TRBJ2-7; no firm D call. The V and J ends lost 6 bases and 2 bases respectively, with 8 bases between them. The germline gives CDR1 MDHEN, CDR2 SYDVKM. The CDR3 has 12 amino acids. The CDR3: CASSRWAYEQYF. CDR3 coding DNA: TGTGCCAGCAGCCGATGGGCCTACGAGCAGTACTTC.

A note on this clone: Mismatch with germline at one junction end may stem from a read error. This chain links TRBV11-2 with TRBJ2-5, with D tentatively TRBD1 or TRBD2 (6 bases each). The CDR3 totals 16 residues. The germline V gene encodes CDR1 SGHAT and CDR2 FQNNGV. CDR3 sequence reads: CASRTSGVGGQETEYF. Written as DNA, the CDR3 is TGTGCCAGCAGGACTTCAGGGGTAGGAGGGCAAGAGACCGAGTACTTC.

This clone has a count of ten or more. The J gene is TRBJ2-2, the V gene TRBV9; TRBD2 matches at 9 bases. Germline CDR1 and CDR2: SGDLS and YYNGEE. Unmatched junction bases numbered 8, after V lost 3 bases and J lost 5 bases. The CDR3 spans 16 residues. The CDR3 DNA follows: TGTGCCAGCAGCGCTCATAGCGGGAGAGGAACCGGGGAGCTGTTTTTT. This translates into CASSAHSGRGTGELFF.

The J gene is TRBJ2-1, the V gene TRBV19, with TRBD2 matching 11 bases. Trimming took 5 bases from V and 8 from J; bases not matched to a gene: 8. CDR1 and CDR2 from the germline V gene are LNHDA and SQIVND (reference sequence). This CDR3 is 15 amino acids long. The CDR3 sequence is CASSPLVAGGYEQFF. CDR3 DNA: TGTGCCAGTAGTCCGCTGGTAGCGGGAGGGTATGAGCAGTTCTTC.

This clone was observed many times. The chain links TRBV19 to TRBJ1-2; D remains ambiguous. Between the trimmed V and J ends, which lost 2 bases and 4 bases, there was a span of 8 bases. This CDR3 is 13 amino acids long. Per germline, CDR1 LNHDA and CDR2 SQIVND (reference sequence). The CDR3 here is CASSIPAIYGYTF. In DNA, the CDR3 is TGTGCCAGTAGTATACCGGCTATCTATGGCTACACCTTC.